This TCR beta chain was sequenced in a study of neurological immune-mediated disorders. cDNA synthesis was performed by 5'RACE with 10-nucleotide random UMIs. TCRdb reprocessed the 5' RACE reads with MiXCR, giving one entry per CDR3 protein. This table holds about 38,000 distinct CDR3 sequences, roughly 10% found once. The sorted libraries started from about a million CD4+ or CD8+ T cells. Germline-derived CDR1 and CDR2 are SEHNR and FQNEAQ (reference sequence). V gave up 5 bases and J gave up 1 base, with 14 bases separating them. The CDR3 sequence is 15 residues long. The origin of this receptor is a woman aged 30 to 39 with HTLV-1-associated myelopathy (HAM/TSP). Input material: CD4+ T cells from blood. The rearrangement links TRBV7-9 to TRBJ1-1; no clear D gene. CDR3 region: CASSGWAAPNTEAFF. CDR3 coding DNA: TGTGCCAGCAGCGGGTGGGCAGCCCCGAACACTGAAGCTTTCTTT. Full variable domain (remainder filled in from reference TRBV7-9 and TRBJ1-1): DTGVSQNPRHKITKRGQNVTFRCDPISEHNRLYWYRQTLGQGPEFLTYFQNEAQLEKSRLLSDRFSAERPKGSFSTLEIQRTEQGDSAMYLCASSGWAAPNTEAFFGQGTRLTVV.